The 14 T cell receptor beta chains below all came from one sample that was sequenced in a study of OX40 agonist ivuxolimab in advanced cancers. Method: immunoSEQ multiplex PCR; TCRdb's copy keeps in-frame clones and lacks some. The table shows over 65,000 clones, with 84% occurring only once. Sample: CD4+ or CD8+ T cells sorted from blood, taken in a trial of the OX40 agonist ivuxolimab. Receptors were obtained from an adult with an advanced solid tumor such as melanoma, head and neck, liver or kidney cancer.

This chain's CDR3 is CASSLVGRGGSEAFF. CDR3 nucleotides: TGCGCCAGCAGCTTGGTGGGAAGGGGTGGGTCCGAAGCTTTCTTT. The chain uses TRBV5-1 and TRBJ1-1, with D possibly TRBD1 on 5 matching bases. CDR3 length: 15 residues. V was trimmed by 0 bases and J by 8 bases, leaving 17 bases between them. The germline V gene has CDR1 SGHRS and CDR2 YFSETQ. Complete variable domain (other parts from reference TRBV5-1 and TRBJ1-1): KAGVTQTPRYLIKTRGQQVTLSCSPISGHRSVSWYQQTPGQGLQFLFEYFSETQRNKGNFPGRFSGRQFSNSRSEMNVSTLELGDSALYLCASSLVGRGGSEAFFGQGTRLTVV.

This clone appeared a few times. The genes are TRBV2 and TRBJ2-4; D possibly corresponds to TRBD1 (6 bases). Trimming stripped 10 bases from V and 5 bases from J, with 15 bases between. This CDR3 spans 13 amino acids. CDR1 SNHLY and CDR2 FYNNEI come from the germline V gene. As DNA, the CDR3 is TGTGCCACACAGGGTGTAGGTGAAAACATTCAGTACTTC. It yields the protein CATQGVGENIQYF. The full variable domain, rest sourced from reference TRBV2 and TRBJ2-4, is EPEVTQTPSHQVTQMGQEVILRCVPISNHLYFYWYRQILGQKVEFLVSFYNNEISEKSEIFDDQFSVERPDGSNFTLKIRSTKLEDSAMYFCATQGVGENIQYFGAGTRLSVL.

The chain joins TRBV18 to TRBJ2-1; D not resolved. CDR1 KGHSH and CDR2 LQKENI come from the germline V gene. V shed 6 bases and J shed 4 bases, with 19 bases lying between them. The CDR3 covers 16 residues. The CDR3 coding sequence is TGTGCCAGCTCGTCTGGTTTGGCCAACGCATACAATGAGCAGTTCTTC. Protein product: CASSSGLANAYNEQFF.

This chain links TRBV6-5 with TRBJ1-4; 9 bases line up with TRBD1. Germline CDR1 MNHEY, CDR2 SVGAGI. Unmatched junction bases numbered 6, after V lost 7 bases and J lost 6 bases. CDR3 length: 14 residues. The DNA of the CDR3 is TGTGCCAGCACCCGACGGGACAGGGATGAAAAACTGTTTTTT. It yields the protein CASTRRDRDEKLFF.

This clone came up once. This rearrangement joins TRBV7-6 to TRBJ1-2, with D unresolved. The CDR3 contains 15 residues. Trimming stripped 5 bases from V and 2 bases from J, with 15 bases between. Germline V gene lookup returns CDR1 SGHVS and CDR2 FNYEAQ. This chain's CDR3 is CASSLLATGNYGYTF. The CDR3 coding sequence is TGTGCCAGCAGCCTCCTTGCTACGGGGAACTATGGCTACACCTTC.

The chain uses TRBV5-1 and TRBJ2-5; D may match TRBD1 or TRBD2 (5 bases each). The germline gives CDR1 SGHRS, CDR2 YFSETQ. V was trimmed by 1 base and J by 5 bases, leaving 18 bases between them. The CDR3 totals 16 residues. This chain's CDR3 is CASSLIPGTGSETQYF. The CDR3 DNA reads TGCGCCAGCAGCTTGATCCCCGGGACCGGGTCCGAGACCCAGTACTTC.

The chain is built from TRBV2 and TRBJ2-7; D not certain. V was clipped by 3 bases and J by 10 bases, with 13 bases between them. The CDR3 contains 12 residues. The germline CDR1 and CDR2 sequences are SNHLY and FYNNEI. The DNA for the CDR3 is TGTGCCAGCAGTGAGGGCCCCATAGCCCAGTACTTC. As protein: CASSEGPIAQYF.

J is TRBJ2-6 and V is TRBV19; D possibly uses TRBD1 or TRBD2 (6 bases each). Deletions cut 8 bases from V and 0 bases from J, with 14 bases between. Germline V CDR1 and CDR2: LNHDA, SQIVND (reference sequence). The CDR3 has 16 amino acids. The CDR3 DNA follows: TGTGCCAGTGGGAGGACAGAAGCCTCTGGGGCCAACGTCCTGACTTTC. Amino acids: CASGRTEASGANVLTF.

The rearrangement joins TRBV28 to TRBJ2-3; TRBD2 aligns across 15 bases. The CDR3 runs 16 residues. CDR1 and CDR2 (germline): MDHEN, SYDVKM. Trimming cost V 4 bases and J 3 bases; bases outside gene matches: 2. CDR3 in amino acids: CASSWTSGRGTDTQYF. The CDR3 coding sequence is TGTGCCAGCAGTTGGACTAGCGGGAGGGGGACAGATACGCAGTATTTT. The variable domain in full, with the rest retrieved from reference TRBV28 and TRBJ2-3, is DVKVTQSSRYLVKRTGEKVFLECVQDMDHENMFWYRQDPGLGLRLIYFSYDVKMKEKGDIPEGYSVSREKKERFSLILESASTNQTSMYLCASSWTSGRGTDTQYFGPGTRLTVL.

The chain couples TRBV28 to TRBJ2-7, with 9 bases that match TRBD2. V trimming: 5 bases; J trimming: 2 bases; junction bases outside the gene matches: 4. Looked up from germline, CDR1 is MDHEN and CDR2 is SYDVKM. The CDR3 has 14 amino acids. CDR3 bases: TGTGCCAGCAGTCGACTAGCGGTCCCCTACGAGCAGTACTTC. It is translated as CASSRLAVPYEQYF. Variable domain in full (rest from reference TRBV28 and TRBJ2-7): DVKVTQSSRYLVKRTGEKVFLECVQDMDHENMFWYRQDPGLGLRLIYFSYDVKMKEKGDIPEGYSVSREKKERFSLILESASTNQTSMYLCASSRLAVPYEQYFGPGTRLTVT.

The genes are TRBV14 and TRBJ1-1, with 7 bases lining up with TRBD1. J gave up 5 bases and V 6 bases, and 12 bases lay outside the gene matches. The CDR3 is made up of 15 amino acids. Germline assignment: CDR1 SGHDN and CDR2 FVKESK. Here the CDR3 reads CASRRSGGQYTEAFF. In DNA form, the CDR3 reads TGTGCCAGCAGGAGGTCAGGGGGACAGTATACTGAAGCTTTCTTT.

This clone was seen just once. Other DNA sequences of this sample code for an identical CDR3. The chain links TRBV4-2 to TRBJ2-3; D is ambiguous. CDR1 is LGHNA and CDR2 is YNFKEQ in the germline V gene. This CDR3 spans 12 amino acids. Trimming removed 3 bases from V and 5 bases from J, with 6 bases in between. Written as DNA, the CDR3 is TGTGCCAGCAGCCAGGATAGAGATACGCAGTATTTT. Its translation is CASSQDRDTQYF.

This sequence joins TRBV5-1 and TRBJ2-7, with D unclear. The CDR3 runs to 13 residues. The V end lost 1 base, the J end lost 4 bases, and 9 bases lay between the germline ends. CDR1 and CDR2 from the germline V gene are SGHRS and YFSETQ. Here the CDR3 DNA reads TGCGCCAGCAGCTTGCCCCCTGTTTACGAGCAGTACTTC. Its translation is CASSLPPVYEQYF.

This clone was seen a single time. The V call is TRBV7-2, the J call TRBJ2-5; D is uncertain. CDR1 is SGHTA, CDR2 FQGNSA, per germline. Trimming removed 4 bases at V and 4 bases at J, with 4 bases between. The CDR3 covers 11 residues. The CDR3 loop is CASSSGETQYF. CDR3 coding DNA: TGTGCCAGCAGCTCGGGAGAGACCCAGTACTTC. The full variable domain, rest sourced from reference TRBV7-2 and TRBJ2-5, is GAGVSQSPSNKVTEKGKDVELRCDPISGHTALYWYRQSLGQGLEFLIYFQGNSAPDKSGLPSDRFSAERTGGSVSTLTIQRTQQEDSAVYLCASSSGETQYFGPGTRLLVL.